These 23 T cell receptor beta chains came from one sample sequenced in a study of blood T cells in healthy people across ages. With a J-beta primer mix and a sample-barcoded 5' primer, a second PCR ran about 7 to 12 cycles. TCRdb re-analysed the 5' RACE reads in MiXCR, keeping a single row per CDR3 protein. This sample yields about 750,000 distinct CDR3 sequences, of which about 55% are seen a single time; approximately 41% belongs to the top ten. The sequenced sample consisted of blood. These receptors originate from a man older than 75 in good health.

CDR3 bases: TGTGCCTGGAGTCCGGACTTCGTCCCCAGCAATGAGCAGTTCTTC. Its translation is CAWSPDFVPSNEQFF. The V and J genes are TRBV30 and TRBJ2-1; TRBD2 is a possible D gene (5 bases). V gave up 2 bases and J gave up 6 bases, with 17 bases separating them. Looked up from germline, CDR1 is GTSNPN and CDR2 is SVGIG (reference sequence). The CDR3 consists of 15 residues.

J is TRBJ1-6 and V is TRBV3-1; TRBD1 matches at 7 bases. Germline-derived CDR1 and CDR2 are LGHDT and YNNKEL (reference sequence). V was pared by 0 bases and J by 7 bases, with 18 bases of the junction left unmatched. The CDR3 length is 20 residues. The CDR3 sequence: CASSQEDRRGFTRINSPLHF. In DNA form, the CDR3 reads TGTGCCAGCAGCCAAGAGGACAGGAGGGGGTTCACCCGAATAAATTCACCCCTCCACTTT.

The V call is TRBV29-1, the J call TRBJ2-1; D possibly matches TRBD1 or TRBD2 (5 bases each). The V end lost 7 bases, the J end lost 13 bases, and 11 bases lay between the germline ends. CDR1 and CDR2 (germline): SQVTM, ANQGSEA. This CDR3 contains 9 residues. The CDR3: CSDDGAQFF. The DNA of the CDR3 is TGCAGCGATGACGGGGCCCAGTTCTTC.

This chain connects TRBV20-1 to TRBJ1-6; 7 bases align to TRBD1. The CDR3 consists of 14 residues. Unmatched junction bases numbered 7, after V lost 6 bases and J lost 5 bases. Germline lookup yields CDR1 DFQATT and CDR2 SNEGSKA (reference sequence). The CDR3 here is CSAPGQENNSPLHF. CDR3 coding DNA: TGCAGTGCCCCCGGACAGGAAAATAATTCACCCCTCCACTTT.

This chain uses TRBV5-6 with TRBJ2-1; D is undetermined. The V gene lost 0 bases and the J gene lost 13 bases, with 8 bases spanning the gap. In germline, CDR1 is SGHDT, CDR2 YYEEEE. The length of the CDR3 is 11 residues. DNA for the CDR3: TGTGCCAGCAGCTTGGACGAGACCCAGTTCTTC. This codes for CASSLDETQFF.

CDR3 loop: CSARKQLRGQETQYF. CDR3 nucleotides: TGCAGTGCTAGAAAGCAGCTTCGGGGCCAAGAGACCCAGTACTTC. The chain combines TRBV20-1 with TRBJ2-5; D is possibly TRBD2 (5 bases). V lost 2 bases to trimming and J lost 1 base, with 14 bases between them. This CDR3 is built from 15 residues. CDR1 and CDR2 (germline): DFQATT, SNEGSKA (reference sequence).

The CDR3 DNA sequence: TGCAGTGCTAGAGCCCGGACAGGCCGATCCTACGAGCAGTACTTC. Its translation is CSARARTGRSYEQYF. The chain uses TRBV20-1 and TRBJ2-7; 7 nucleotides agree with TRBD1. V lost 1 base to trimming and J lost 1 base; unmatched junction nucleotides: 7. The CDR3 is made up of 15 amino acids. Germline V gives CDR1 DFQATT, CDR2 SNEGSKA (reference sequence).

CDR3 nucleotides: TGTGCCAGCTCAACGACAGGGGGTGAAGGCTATGGCTACACCTTC. Its translation: CASSTTGGEGYGYTF. The chain joins TRBV18 to TRBJ1-2; TRBD1 matches 9 bases. The length of the CDR3 is 15 residues. The germline gives CDR1 KGHSH, CDR2 LQKENI. Unmatched junction bases numbered 8, after V lost 5 bases and J lost 4 bases.

This sequence joins TRBV24-1 and TRBJ1-4, with no clear D. Germline V gene lookup returns CDR1 KGHDR and CDR2 SFDVKD. V was cut by 1 base and J by 6 bases, with 11 bases left in between. The CDR3 contains 15 residues. The CDR3 coding sequence is TGTGCCACCAGTGATTTCCCCTTAGGACATGAAAAACTGTTTTTT. Residues: CATSDFPLGHEKLFF.

The chain couples TRBV29-1 to TRBJ2-7, with 9 bases matching TRBD2. After removal of 8 bases from V and 4 bases from J, the junction contained 6 bases not matched to a gene. The length of the CDR3 is 12 residues. The V gene's germline CDR1 is SQVTM and CDR2 ANQGSEA. The CDR3 bases are TGCAGCTCAAGACTAGCGGAATACGAGCAGTACTTC. Its translation is CSSRLAEYEQYF.

This clonotype was seen more than once but under ten times. The V call is TRBV7-2, the J call TRBJ2-7, with 7 bases that match TRBD2. The V gene's germline CDR1 is SGHTA and CDR2 FQGNSA. CDR3 length: 14 residues. The junction had 6 bases not matched to a gene; V was cut back by 2 bases and J by 5 bases. The CDR3 spells CASSLNGRFNEQYF. DNA for the CDR3: TGTGCCAGCAGCTTAAACGGGAGGTTCAACGAGCAGTACTTC.

The sample holds a few counts of this clonotype. The V and J genes are TRBV20-1 and TRBJ2-7, with 7 bases fitting TRBD2. Losses at the gene ends were 2 bases for V and 2 bases for J; bases not matched to a gene: 9. The CDR3 consists of 15 residues. Germline V gives CDR1 DFQATT, CDR2 SNEGSKA (reference sequence). The CDR3 region is CSARLSSGRPYEQYF. CDR3 nucleotide sequence: TGCAGTGCTAGACTCTCTAGCGGACGACCCTACGAGCAGTACTTC.

This clonotype was counted a few times. This chain links TRBV4-2 with TRBJ1-5, with D unresolved. The CDR3 totals 13 residues. Germline CDR1 LGHNA, CDR2 YNFKEQ. Trimming removed 0 bases at V and 5 bases at J, with 5 bases between. The CDR3 region is CASSQEIDQPQHF. DNA for the CDR3: TGTGCCAGCAGCCAAGAGATTGATCAGCCCCAGCATTTT.

Comment on this clonotype: One end of the junction does not line up with germline, which may come from a read error. The V gene is TRBV6-5, the J gene TRBJ2-3, with TRBD2 identical over 13 bases. Germline CDR1 and CDR2: MNHEY and SVGAGI. This CDR3 region has 17 residues. CDR3 region: CASRRGRTSGSIDTQYF. The CDR3 DNA reads TGTGCCAGCAGGCGTGGCCGGACTAGCGGGAGCATAGATACTCAGTATTTT.

This clonotype was counted only a few times. This sequence joins TRBV4-1 and TRBJ2-1; D remains unclear. The germline V gene encodes CDR1 MGHRA and CDR2 YSYEKL. With 0 bases removed from V and 4 bases from J, the gap between germline ends came to 7 bases. The CDR3 is 14 residues long. The CDR3 DNA is TGCGCCAGCAGCCAAGATAGTAGGTACAATGAGCAGTTCTTC. It is translated as CASSQDSRYNEQFF.

The chain links TRBV29-1 to TRBJ2-7; perhaps TRBD2 as D (5 bases). The CDR3 has 13 amino acids. V shed 1 base and J shed 3 bases, with 10 bases lying between them. Germline values: CDR1 SQVTM, CDR2 ANQGSEA. CDR3 in DNA: TGCAGCGTTGAAGTCGGGGTGGGCTACGAGCAGTACTTC. Its translation is CSVEVGVGYEQYF.

J is TRBJ1-1 and V is TRBV2; D gene unclear. The CDR3 is 16 residues long. CDR1 is SNHLY, CDR2 FYNNEI, per germline. Trimming shortened V by 7 bases and J by 0 bases, and 18 bases separated the two germline ends. Written as DNA, the CDR3 is TGTGCCAGCACCCTGCGCCAGCCTCCCATGAACACTGAAGCTTTCTTT. Amino acids: CASTLRQPPMNTEAFF.

This chain joins TRBV7-2 and TRBJ2-4, with TRBD2 matching over 9 bases. The CDR3 contains 20 residues. The J segment lost 9 bases and the V segment lost 5 bases, leaving 26 bases of the junction unmatched. The germline V gene encodes CDR1 SGHTA and CDR2 FQGNSA. CDR3 bases: TGTGCCAGCAGCCCGCAGGGGGGGAGGACTAGCGATCTGAAACAGGGCATTCAGTACTTC. Translating it yields CASSPQGGRTSDLKQGIQYF.

The CDR3 is CASSQDPSRETQYF. The DNA of the CDR3 is TGCGCCAGCAGCCAAGATCCTAGCCGGGAGACCCAGTACTTC. This rearrangement joins TRBV4-1 to TRBJ2-5, with D possibly TRBD2 on 5 matching bases. This CDR3 is built from 14 residues. The V end lost 0 bases, the J end lost 5 bases, and 10 bases lay between the germline ends. Germline assignment: CDR1 MGHRA and CDR2 YSYEKL.

This clonotype has only a few counts. In DNA form, the CDR3 reads TGCAGTGCTCGCGGCCCGGCGACCGGGGAGCTGTTTTTT. It is translated as CSARGPATGELFF. This chain links TRBV20-1 with TRBJ2-2; the D is unclear. Germline V gene data show CDR1 as DFQATT and CDR2 as SNEGSKA (reference sequence). The CDR3 runs 13 residues. Trimming removed 5 bases at V and 5 bases at J, with 12 bases between.

This clonotype has only one observation. This chain joins TRBV20-1 and TRBJ1-2; D not certain. V was trimmed by 6 bases and J by 3 bases, leaving 14 bases between them. The CDR3 has 13 amino acids. From germline, CDR1 is DFQATT and CDR2 SNEGSKA (reference sequence). The CDR3 DNA reads as TGCAGTGCCAAGGCGTCAACAGACTATGGCTACACCTTC. Translated, it gives CSAKASTDYGYTF.

This clonotype has just one count. The V and J genes are TRBV14 and TRBJ2-7, with TRBD2 matching over 8 bases. V lost 0 bases, J lost 3 bases, and 22 bases stayed unmatched. The germline V gene has CDR1 SGHDN and CDR2 FVKESK. The CDR3 length is 21 residues. The CDR3 bases are TGTGCCAGCAGCCAAGATCCCCCGGGATTCGATACGGCGGGAGGAAACTACGAGCAGTACTTC. Its protein product is CASSQDPPGFDTAGGNYEQYF.

This clonotype showed up just a few times. The V gene is TRBV29-1, the J gene TRBJ2-5, with no clear D. The germline V gene encodes CDR1 SQVTM and CDR2 ANQGSEA. V was trimmed by 8 bases and J by 2 bases, leaving 24 bases between them. The CDR3 consists of 16 residues. DNA of the CDR3: TGCAGCTACACCTTCAGGTTAGGAGAGCTTCAAGAGACCCAGTACTTC. Its protein is CSYTFRLGELQETQYF.